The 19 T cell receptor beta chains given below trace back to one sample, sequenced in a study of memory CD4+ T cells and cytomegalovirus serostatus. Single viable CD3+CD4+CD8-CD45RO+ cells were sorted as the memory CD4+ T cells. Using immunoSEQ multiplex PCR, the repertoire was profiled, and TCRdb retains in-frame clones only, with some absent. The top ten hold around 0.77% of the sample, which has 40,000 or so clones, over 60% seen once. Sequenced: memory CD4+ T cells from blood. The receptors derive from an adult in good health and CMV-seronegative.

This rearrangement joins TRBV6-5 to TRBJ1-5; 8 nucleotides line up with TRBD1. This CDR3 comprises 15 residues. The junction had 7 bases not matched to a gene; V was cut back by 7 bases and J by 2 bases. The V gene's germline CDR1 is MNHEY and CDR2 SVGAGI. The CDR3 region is CASKSTGGGNQPQHF. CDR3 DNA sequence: TGTGCCAGCAAAAGCACAGGGGGGGGCAATCAGCCCCAGCATTTT.

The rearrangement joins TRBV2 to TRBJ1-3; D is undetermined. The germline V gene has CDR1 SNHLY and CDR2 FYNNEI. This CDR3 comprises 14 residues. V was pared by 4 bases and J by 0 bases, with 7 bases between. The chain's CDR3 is CASSVGNSGNTIYF. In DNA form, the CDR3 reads TGTGCCAGCAGTGTGGGTAACTCTGGAAACACCATATATTTT.

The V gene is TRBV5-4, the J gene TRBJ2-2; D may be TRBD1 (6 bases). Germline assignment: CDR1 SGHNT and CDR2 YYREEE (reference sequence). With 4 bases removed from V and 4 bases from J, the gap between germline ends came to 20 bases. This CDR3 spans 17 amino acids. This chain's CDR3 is CASSGRDIPIRTGELFF. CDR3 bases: TGTGCCAGCAGCGGCCGGGACATACCCATCCGCACCGGGGAGCTGTTTTTT.

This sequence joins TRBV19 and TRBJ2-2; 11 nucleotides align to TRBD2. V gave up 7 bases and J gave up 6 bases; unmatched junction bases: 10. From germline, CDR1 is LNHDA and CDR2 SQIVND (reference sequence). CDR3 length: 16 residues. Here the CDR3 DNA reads TGTGCCAGTAATCCTTATAGCGGGGGGGCCGCCGGGGAGCTGTTTTTT. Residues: CASNPYSGGAAGELFF.

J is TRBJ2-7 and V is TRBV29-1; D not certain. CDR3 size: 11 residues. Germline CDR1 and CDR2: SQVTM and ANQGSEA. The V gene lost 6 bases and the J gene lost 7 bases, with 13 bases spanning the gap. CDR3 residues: CSVGTGREQYF. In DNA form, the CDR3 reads TGCAGCGTGGGCACCGGGCGGGAGCAGTACTTC.

The CDR3 sequence: CASSEARAAYGYTF. DNA of the CDR3: TGTGCCAGCAGTGAAGCGCGGGCAGCATATGGCTACACCTTC. The V and J genes are TRBV2 and TRBJ1-2; D gene uncertain. The V and J ends lost 0 bases and 5 bases respectively, with 10 bases between them. The V gene's germline CDR1 is SNHLY and CDR2 FYNNEI. The CDR3 length is 14 residues.

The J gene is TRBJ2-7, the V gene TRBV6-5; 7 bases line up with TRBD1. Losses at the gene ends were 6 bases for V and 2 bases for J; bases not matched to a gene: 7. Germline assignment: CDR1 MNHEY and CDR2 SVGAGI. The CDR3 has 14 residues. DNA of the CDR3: TGTGCCAGCAGGACAGGGTTCGGGACCTACGAGCAGTACTTC. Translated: CASRTGFGTYEQYF.

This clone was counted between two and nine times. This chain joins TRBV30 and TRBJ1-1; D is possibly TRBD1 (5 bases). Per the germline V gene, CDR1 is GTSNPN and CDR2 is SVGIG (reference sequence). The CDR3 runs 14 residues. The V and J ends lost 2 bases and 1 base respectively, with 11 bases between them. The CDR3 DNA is TGTGCCTGGAGTTACCCGGGGGGGAACACTGAAGCTTTCTTT. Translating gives CAWSYPGGNTEAFF.

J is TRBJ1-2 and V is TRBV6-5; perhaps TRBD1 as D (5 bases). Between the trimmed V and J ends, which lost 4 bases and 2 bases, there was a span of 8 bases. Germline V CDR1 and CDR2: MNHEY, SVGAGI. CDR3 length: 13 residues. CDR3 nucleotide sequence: TGTGCCAGCAGTTGGGGCGGAAACTATGGCTACACCTTC. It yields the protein CASSWGGNYGYTF.

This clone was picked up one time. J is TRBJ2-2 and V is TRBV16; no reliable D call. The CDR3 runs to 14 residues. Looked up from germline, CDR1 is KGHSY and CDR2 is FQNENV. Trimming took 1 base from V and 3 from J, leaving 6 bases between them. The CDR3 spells CASSQFSDTGELFF. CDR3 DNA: TGTGCCAGCAGCCAATTCTCGGACACCGGGGAGCTGTTTTTT.

CDR3 sequence: CASSPDSGRNYGYTF. The CDR3 DNA sequence: TGTGCCAGCAGCCCGGACAGCGGGAGAAACTATGGCTACACCTTC. The rearrangement uses TRBV7-9 and TRBJ1-2; maybe TRBD1 (6 bases). The germline gives CDR1 SEHNR, CDR2 FQNEAQ (reference sequence). V gave up 5 bases and J gave up 2 bases, with 15 bases separating them. This CDR3 is 15 amino acids long. Using reference TRBV7-9 and TRBJ1-2 for the parts outside the CDR3, the full variable domain is DTGVSQNPRHKITKRGQNVTFRCDPISEHNRLYWYRQTLGQGPEFLTYFQNEAQLEKSRLLSDRFSAERPKGSFSTLEIQRTEQGDSAMYLCASSPDSGRNYGYTFGSGTRLTVV.

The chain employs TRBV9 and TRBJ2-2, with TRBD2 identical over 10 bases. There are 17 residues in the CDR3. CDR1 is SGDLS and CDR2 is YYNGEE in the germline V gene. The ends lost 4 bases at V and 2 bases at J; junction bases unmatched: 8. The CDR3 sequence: CASSKLLAGVNTGELFF. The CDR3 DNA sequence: TGTGCCAGCAGCAAACTCCTAGCGGGGGTTAACACCGGGGAGCTGTTTTTT. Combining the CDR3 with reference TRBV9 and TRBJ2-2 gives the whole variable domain DSGVTQTPKHLITATGQRVTLRCSPRSGDLSVYWYQQSLDQGLQFLIQYYNGEERAKGNILERFSAQQFPDLHSELNLSSLELGDSALYFCASSKLLAGVNTGELFFGEGSRLTVL.

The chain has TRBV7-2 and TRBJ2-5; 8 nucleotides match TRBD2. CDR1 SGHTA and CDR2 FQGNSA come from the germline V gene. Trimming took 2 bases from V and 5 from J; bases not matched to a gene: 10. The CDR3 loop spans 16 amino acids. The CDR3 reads CASSLSTGASGETQYF. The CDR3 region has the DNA TGTGCCAGCAGCTTAAGCACTGGGGCTAGCGGGGAGACCCAGTACTTC.

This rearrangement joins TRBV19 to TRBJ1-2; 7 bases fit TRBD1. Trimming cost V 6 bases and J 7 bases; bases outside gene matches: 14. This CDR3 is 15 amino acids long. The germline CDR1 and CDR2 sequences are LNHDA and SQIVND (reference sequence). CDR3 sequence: CASRGQFLFLAGYTF. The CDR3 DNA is TGTGCCAGTAGGGGACAGTTCCTTTTTTTGGCTGGCTACACCTTC.

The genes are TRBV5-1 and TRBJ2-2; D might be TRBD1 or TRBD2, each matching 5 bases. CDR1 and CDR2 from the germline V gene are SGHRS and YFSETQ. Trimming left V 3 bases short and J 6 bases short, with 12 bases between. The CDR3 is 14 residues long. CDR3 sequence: CASSSTLGAGELFF. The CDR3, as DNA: TGCGCCAGCAGCTCGACTTTGGGGGCCGGGGAGCTGTTTTTT.

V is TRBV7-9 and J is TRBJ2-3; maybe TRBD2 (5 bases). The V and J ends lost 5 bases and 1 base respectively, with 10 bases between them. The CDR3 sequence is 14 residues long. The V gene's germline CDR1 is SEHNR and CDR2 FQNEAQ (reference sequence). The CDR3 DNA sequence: TGTGCCAGCAGCCCGTCCGGGGGCACAGATACGCAGTATTTT. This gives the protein CASSPSGGTDTQYF.

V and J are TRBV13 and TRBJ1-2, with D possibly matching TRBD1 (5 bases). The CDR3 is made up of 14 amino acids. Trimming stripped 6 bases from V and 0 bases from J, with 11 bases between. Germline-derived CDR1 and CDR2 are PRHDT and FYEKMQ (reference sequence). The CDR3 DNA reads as TGTGCCAGCAGTCCCGGGGGGGCTAACTATGGCTACACCTTC. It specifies CASSPGGANYGYTF.

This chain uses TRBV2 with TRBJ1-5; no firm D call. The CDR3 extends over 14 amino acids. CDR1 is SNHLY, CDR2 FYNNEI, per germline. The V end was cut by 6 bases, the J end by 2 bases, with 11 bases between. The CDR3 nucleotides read TGTGCCAGCAGCGGTTCCGGGGGCAATCAGCCCCAGCATTTT. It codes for CASSGSGGNQPQHF.

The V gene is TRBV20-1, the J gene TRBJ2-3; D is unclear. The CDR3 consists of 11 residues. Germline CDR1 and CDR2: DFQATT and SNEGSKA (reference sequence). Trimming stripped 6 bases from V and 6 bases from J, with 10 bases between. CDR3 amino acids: CSAEIGDTQYF. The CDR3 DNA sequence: TGCAGTGCCGAGATTGGGGATACGCAGTATTTT.